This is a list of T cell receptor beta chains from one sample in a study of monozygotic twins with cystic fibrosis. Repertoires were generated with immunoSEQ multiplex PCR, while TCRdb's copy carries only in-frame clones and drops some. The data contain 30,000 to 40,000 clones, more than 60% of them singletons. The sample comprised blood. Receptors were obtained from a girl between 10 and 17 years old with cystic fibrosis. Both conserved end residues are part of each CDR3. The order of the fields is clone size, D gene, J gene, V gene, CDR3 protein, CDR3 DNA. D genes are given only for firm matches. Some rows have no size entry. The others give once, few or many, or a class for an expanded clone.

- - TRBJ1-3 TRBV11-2 CASSWDRNSGNTIYF TGTGCCAGCAGCTGGGACCGAAACTCTGGAAACACCATATATTTT
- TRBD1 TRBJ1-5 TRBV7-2 CASSLGQGSNQPQHF TGTGCCAGCAGTTTAGGACAGGGTAGCAATCAGCCCCAGCATTTT
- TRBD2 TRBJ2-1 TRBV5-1 CASTASKRTSATFNPYNEQFF TGCGCCAGCACGGCTTCAAAACGGACTAGCGCCACATTCAACCCCTACAATGAGCAGTTCTTC
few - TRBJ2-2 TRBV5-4 CASSLGRRENTGELFF TGTGCCAGCAGCTTGGGTCGAAGGGAGAACACCGGGGAGCTGTTTTTT
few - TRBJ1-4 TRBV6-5 CASRSPGRTNEKLFF TGTGCCAGCAGATCACCGGGACGGACTAATGAAAAACTGTTTTTT
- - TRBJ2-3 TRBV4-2 CASSQDSDTQYF TGTGCCAGCAGCCAAGATTCAGATACGCAGTATTTT
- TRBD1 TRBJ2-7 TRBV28 CASRVGTGSVYEQYF TGTGCCAGCAGGGTGGGGACAGGATCCGTGTACGAGCAGTACTTC
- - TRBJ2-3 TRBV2 CASQGLAIQDTQYF TGTGCCAGCCAGGGGCTAGCGATTCAAGATACGCAGTATTTT
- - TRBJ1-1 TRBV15 CATSRGQGGQAFF TGTGCCACCAGCAGAGGTCAGGGCGGACAAGCTTTCTTT
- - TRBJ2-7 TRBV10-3 CATSGDHEQYF TGTGCCACCTCGGGAGACCACGAGCAGTACTTC
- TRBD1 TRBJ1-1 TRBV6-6 CASLWGTGSTEAFF TGTGCCAGTCTTTGGGGGACAGGGAGTACTGAAGCTTTCTTT
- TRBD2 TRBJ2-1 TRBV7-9 CASSSTGTRRAEQFF TGTGCCAGCAGCTCAACCGGGACTAGGAGGGCAGAGCAGTTCTTC
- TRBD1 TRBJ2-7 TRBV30 CAWTRDRGSEQYF TGTGCCTGGACCCGGGACAGGGGTTCCGAGCAGTACTTC
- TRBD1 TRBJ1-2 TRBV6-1 CASSVTGPAERYTF TGTGCCAGCAGCGTGACAGGGCCTGCGGAGCGCTACACCTTC
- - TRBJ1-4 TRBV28 CASSGGANEKLFF TGTGCCAGCAGTGGGGGGGCTAATGAAAAACTGTTTTTT
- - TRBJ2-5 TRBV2 CASSETSYQETQYF TGTGCCAGCAGTGAAACCTCGTACCAAGAGACCCAGTACTTC
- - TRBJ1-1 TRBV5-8 CASRPPNTEAFF TGTGCCAGCAGGCCACCGAACACTGAAGCTTTCTTT
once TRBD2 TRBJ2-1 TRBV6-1 CASREGLVGEQFF TGTGCCAGCAGGGAAGGACTAGTGGGTGAGCAGTTCTTC
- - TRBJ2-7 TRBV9 CASWTHEQYF TGTGCCAGCTGGACCCACGAGCAGTACTTC
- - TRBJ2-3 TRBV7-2 CASSLDRGDTQYF TGTGCCAGCAGCTTAGATCGAGGAGATACGCAGTATTTT
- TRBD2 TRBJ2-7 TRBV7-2 CASSLGRYEQYF TGTGCCAGCAGCCTCGGGAGGTACGAGCAGTACTTC
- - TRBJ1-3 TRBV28 CASRGTDSGNTIYF TGTGCCAGCCGGGGCACCGACTCTGGAAACACCATATATTTT
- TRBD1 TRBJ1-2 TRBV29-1 CSVDGTGAVYGYTF TGCAGCGTTGATGGGACAGGGGCCGTCTATGGCTACACCTTC
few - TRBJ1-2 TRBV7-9 CASSLGQNYGYTF TGTGCCAGCAGCTTAGGACAGAACTATGGCTACACCTTC
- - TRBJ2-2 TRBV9 CASSATSGTGELFF TGTGCCAGCAGCGCGACCTCGGGGACCGGGGAGCTGTTTTTT
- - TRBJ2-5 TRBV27 CASSSRRTSQETQYF TGTGCCAGCAGTTCCCGCAGGACAAGCCAAGAGACCCAGTACTTC
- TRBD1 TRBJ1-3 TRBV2 CASTILDRGNTIYF TGTGCCAGCACTATCCTGGACAGGGGAAACACCATATATTTT
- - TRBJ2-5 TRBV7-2 CASSWTLYQETQYF TGTGCCAGCAGTTGGACACTCTACCAAGAGACCCAGTACTTC
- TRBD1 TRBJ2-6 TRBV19 CASSPQGAGANVLTF TGTGCCAGTAGTCCCCAGGGGGCTGGGGCCAACGTCCTGACTTTC
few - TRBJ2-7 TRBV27 CASSRRGPPYEQYF TGTGCCAGCAGCCGGAGGGGGCCGCCCTACGAGCAGTACTTC
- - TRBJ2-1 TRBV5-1 CASSLGRFTYNEQFF TGCGCCAGCAGCTTGGGTAGATTTACCTACAATGAGCAGTTCTTC
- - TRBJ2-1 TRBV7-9 CASSLGGPSVQFF TGTGCCAGCAGCTTAGGAGGTCCTAGTGTGCAGTTCTTC
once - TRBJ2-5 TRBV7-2 CASSQQGTQETQYF TGTGCCAGCAGCCAACAGGGGACTCAAGAGACCCAGTACTTC
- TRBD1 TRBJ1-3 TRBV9 CASSPRQGTVNTIYF TGTGCCAGCAGCCCCAGACAGGGGACCGTAAACACCATATATTTT
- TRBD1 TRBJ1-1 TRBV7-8 CASSVDRGDTEAFF TGTGCCAGCAGCGTGGACAGGGGGGACACTGAAGCTTTCTTT
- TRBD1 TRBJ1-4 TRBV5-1 CASSLGGTVNEKLFF TGCGCCAGCAGCTTGGGCGGGACAGTAAATGAAAAACTGTTTTTT
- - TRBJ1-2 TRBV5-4 CASSLLGVYGYTF TGTGCCAGCAGCTTGCTAGGTGTGTATGGCTACACCTTC
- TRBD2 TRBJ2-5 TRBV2 CASTQTSGSGPAETQYF TGTGCCAGCACCCAGACTAGCGGGTCGGGGCCGGCTGAGACCCAGTACTTC
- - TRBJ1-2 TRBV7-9 CASSLTRYGYTF TGTGCCAGCAGCTTAACCCGCTATGGCTACACCTTC
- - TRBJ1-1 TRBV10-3 CAISPTGGEAFF TGTGCCATCAGTCCCACGGGTGGTGAAGCTTTCTTT
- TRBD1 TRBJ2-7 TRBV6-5 CASSYRDRNPYEQYF TGTGCCAGCAGTTACCGGGACAGGAACCCCTACGAGCAGTACTTC
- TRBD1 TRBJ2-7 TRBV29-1 CSVLGDSLTYEQYF TGCAGCGTTTTAGGGGACAGTTTGACCTACGAGCAGTACTTC
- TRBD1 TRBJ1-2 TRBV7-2 CASSIGQAYYGYTF TGTGCCAGCAGCATCGGACAGGCCTACTATGGCTACACCTTC
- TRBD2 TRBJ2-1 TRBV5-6 CASSRLAGVSNEQFF TGTGCCAGCAGCCGACTAGCGGGAGTCTCGAATGAGCAGTTCTTC
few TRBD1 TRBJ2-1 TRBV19 CASSPGQGAYNEQFF TGTGCCAGTAGTCCGGGACAGGGGGCCTACAATGAGCAGTTCTTC
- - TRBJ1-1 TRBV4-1 CASSQADRRVTEAFF TGCGCCAGCAGCCAGGCTGACCGCCGGGTTACTGAAGCTTTCTTT
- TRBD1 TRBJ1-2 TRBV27 CASSLGTGGGGYTF TGTGCCAGCAGTTTGGGGACAGGGGGTGGTGGCTACACCTTC
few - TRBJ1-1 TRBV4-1 CASSQDVRNTEAFF TGCGCCAGCAGCCAAGATGTGAGGAACACTGAAGCTTTCTTT
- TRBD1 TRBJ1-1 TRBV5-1 CASSSGTGNTEAFF TGCGCCAGCAGCTCAGGGACAGGGAACACTGAAGCTTTCTTT
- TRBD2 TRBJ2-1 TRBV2 CASVRGTISGDSRFF TGTGCCAGCGTTAGGGGGACCATTAGCGGGGATTCACGGTTCTTC
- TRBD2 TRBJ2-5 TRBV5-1 CASTIAGGKQETQYF TGCGCCAGCACGATTGCGGGAGGAAAGCAAGAGACCCAGTACTTC
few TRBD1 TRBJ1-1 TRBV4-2 CASSLGTDQNTEAFF TGTGCCAGCAGCCTCGGGACAGACCAAAACACTGAAGCTTTCTTT
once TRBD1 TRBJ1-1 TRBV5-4 CASSFQGAEAFF TGTGCCAGCAGCTTCCAGGGGGCGGAAGCTTTCTTT